A selection of T cell receptor beta chains follows, all from one sample in a study of STAT3 mutations in large granular lymphocyte leukemia. Generated by immunoSEQ multiplex PCR, the TCRdb table keeps only in-frame clones and is missing some. Of 20,000 to 30,000 clones in the sample, about 95% are singletons; the top ten hold approximately 6%. The sample consisted of peripheral blood mononuclear cells. These receptors all stem from a man between 40 and 49 years old with T-cell large granular lymphocyte leukemia. Some clones in this sample may be carry-over from other donors' samples. Both conserved end residues are part of each CDR3. D genes are given only for firm matches. Not all rows give a size; the values are once, few, many and, for expanded clones, a class.

J | D | V | size | CDR3 | DNA
TRBJ1-2 | TRBD1 | TRBV18 | - | CASSLRTGQFYGYTF | TGTGCCAGCTCACTACGGACAGGGCAATTCTATGGCTACACCTTC
TRBJ2-1 | TRBD2 | TRBV7-9 | - | CASSSRGGGAVEQFF | TGTGCCAGCAGCTCGAGGGGCGGGGGGGCCGTTGAGCAGTTCTTC
TRBJ2-5 | TRBD1 | TRBV18 | - | CASSPSDRGGWETQYF | TGTGCCAGCTCACCATCGGACAGGGGAGGATGGGAGACCCAGTACTTC
TRBJ2-3 | - | TRBV29-1 | - | CSAQRGSGTDTQYF | TGCAGCGCGCAGAGGGGATCCGGCACAGATACGCAGTATTTT
TRBJ2-7 | - | TRBV18 | - | CASSPQGVNEQYF | TGTGCCAGCTCACCACAGGGAGTGAACGAGCAGTACTTC
TRBJ1-2 | - | TRBV7-2 | once | CASSQDWGSYGYTF | TGCGCCAGCAGCCAAGATTGGGGAAGCTATGGCTACACCTTC
TRBJ2-4 | - | TRBV11-2 | - | CASSLNRAKNIQYF | TGTGCCAGCAGCTTAAACCGAGCCAAAAACATTCAGTACTTC
TRBJ1-2 | - | TRBV28 | - | CASTSGERFYTF | TGTGCCAGCACCTCGGGAGAACGATTCTACACCTTC
TRBJ1-3 | - | TRBV18 | once | CASSPWEQLSGNTIYF | TGTGCCAGCTCACCCTGGGAGCAACTCTCTGGAAACACCATATATTTT
TRBJ1-2 | TRBD1 | TRBV5-8 | - | CASAYRGADYGYTF | TGTGCCAGCGCGTACAGGGGTGCGGACTATGGCTACACCTTC
TRBJ1-1 | TRBD1 | TRBV5-5 | - | CASSWRAGGSLNTEAFF | TGTGCCAGCAGCTGGCGGGCAGGGGGAAGCCTGAACACTGAAGCTTTCTTT
TRBJ2-7 | TRBD1 | TRBV30 | - | CAWSVIGTGAYEQYF | TGTGCCTGGAGTGTAATTGGGACAGGAGCCTACGAGCAGTACTTC
TRBJ1-5 | - | TRBV18 | - | CASSPADNQPQHF | TGTGCCAGCTCACCGGCGGACAATCAGCCCCAGCATTTT
TRBJ1-1 | - | TRBV19 | few | CASSPDASPLNTEAFF | TGTGCCAGTAGTCCGGACGCATCTCCTTTGAACACTGAAGCTTTCTTT
TRBJ1-2 | - | TRBV6-5 | - | CASRETLRAGYTF | TGTGCCAGCCGGGAGACATTACGGGCTGGCTACACCTTC
TRBJ1-5 | - | TRBV19 | - | CASSQKVGQPQHF | TGTGCCAGTAGTCAAAAGGTGGGTCAGCCCCAGCATTTT
TRBJ2-2 | - | TRBV10-3 | - | CAISDLRAGGELFF | TGTGCCATCAGTGACTTGAGGGCGGGCGGGGAGCTGTTTTTT
TRBJ2-3 | - | TRBV7-8 | once | CASSPDYRDTQYF | TGTGCCAGCAGCCCGGACTACCGAGATACGCAGTATTTT
TRBJ1-5 | - | TRBV28 | few | CASSHGRNNQPQHF | TGTGCCAGCAGCCACGGACGTAACAATCAGCCCCAGCATTTT
TRBJ2-5 | TRBD1 | TRBV7-6 | - | CASSFKTGGETQYF | TGTGCCAGCAGCTTCAAGACAGGGGGAGAGACCCAGTACTTC
TRBJ1-1 | - | TRBV11-3 | - | CASSLELGGITEAFF | TGTGCCAGCAGCTTAGAGCTGGGGGGGATTACTGAAGCTTTCTTT